This passage covers 5 T cell receptor beta chains from one sample sequenced in a study of tumor-infiltrating lymphocytes in primary liver carcinoma. Without any cell sorting, 20-30 mg of bulk tissue yielded co-extracted RNA and DNA. Using a constant-region primer together with ProtoScript II reverse transcriptase, TCR beta cDNA was made from about 500 ng of total RNA. Construction of TCR beta libraries relied on three successive nested multiplex PCR rounds employing slightly modified ARM-PCR. The first two PCR rounds used TRBV1-TRBV30 forward primers with a C-beta reverse primer, roughly 11 cycles each. Using its own MiXCR run on the multiplex PCR reads, TCRdb lists one record per CDR3 protein. The data show under 45,000 distinct CDR3 sequences, over 65% seen once. Sequencing was carried out using liver tumor tissue from sampling region 4. Subset specified: tumor region T4, right-lateral pole. These receptors came from a man aged 35-49 years with primary liver carcinoma and hepatitis B virus infection.

This clonotype turned up a few times. The chain carries TRBV11-3 and TRBJ2-3; D is possibly TRBD2 (6 bases). CDR3 size: 15 residues. Trimming took off 5 bases at V and 9 bases at J, with 21 bases between the two ends. Germline CDR1 SGHNT, CDR2 YENEEA. The CDR3 nucleotides are TGTGCCAGCAGCCCTGGGGGACTCCATGGCGGAACGCAGTATTTT. Protein: CASSPGGLHGGTQYF.

In its sample, this clonotype is medium-sized. This chain links TRBV7-8 with TRBJ2-5, with D possibly being TRBD2 (6 bases). With 3 bases removed from V and 1 base from J, the gap between germline ends came to 9 bases. This CDR3 region has 14 residues. The V gene's germline CDR1 is SGHVS and CDR2 FQNEAQ. The CDR3 region is CASSLGSGQETQYF. As DNA, the CDR3 is TGTGCCAGCAGCTTGGGTAGCGGCCAAGAGACCCAGTACTTC.

CDR3 protein: CASSQDQASEYYEQYF. CDR3 coding DNA: TGCGCCAGCAGCCAAGATCAGGCTAGCGAATACTATGAGCAGTACTTC. The rearrangement uses TRBV4-1 and TRBJ2-7; possible D gene TRBD2, 6 bases. Germline V lookup: CDR1 MGHRA, CDR2 YSYEKL. This CDR3 has 16 residues. V lost 0 bases and J lost 7, with 19 bases in between.

This clonotype was counted only a few times. Its ends do not fully match the called genes, so a read error is possible. This sequence joins TRBV28 and TRBJ1-1; a possible D gene is TRBD1 (6 bases). The CDR3 is 14 residues long. Germline V gene sequence: CDR1 MDHEN, CDR2 SYDVKM. In DNA form, the CDR3 reads TGTGTCAGCACCGGGGGGCAGCCGAACACTGAAGCTTTCTTT. Translating gives CVSTGGQPNTEAFF.

A remark on this clonotype: This CDR3 is missing its conserved last phenylalanine or tryptophan, likely due to a read error. The rearrangement links TRBV19 to TRBJ2-5, with D hard to call. CDR3 size: 16 residues. Trimming cost V 3 bases and J 5 bases, with 19 bases left between them. Germline assignment: CDR1 LNHDA and CDR2 SQIVND (reference sequence). This CDR3 reads CASSIGSQTLPETQYY. CDR3 DNA sequence: TGTGCCAGTAGTATTGGTAGTCAGACCCTCCCCGAGACCCAGTACTAC.